The TCR beta chain under discussion was sequenced for a study of T cells in narcolepsy. Overall study context: Patients with NT1 or NT2 and healthy control donors were enrolled. Study conclusions and caveats: Same-patient CSF and blood CD4+ T cell clonotypes included HCRT-specific and TRIB2-specific autoreactive ones. Healthy controls reportedly lacked the autoreactive clonotypes serially found in patients' blood.

The CDR3 spans 13 residues. Germline CDR1 is MNHNS and CDR2 is SASEGT. Trimming stripped 5 bases from V and 6 bases from J, with 13 bases between. The protocol was immunoSEQ multiplex PCR, while the TCRdb copy is restricted to in-frame clones and leaves out a portion. This table has about 24,000 clones, over 70% appearing once. A few counts support this clone. Its matching antigen is unknown. The specimen was memory (CD45RA-) CD4+ T cells from blood. This receptor was obtained from a human donor in good health. The chain carries TRBV6-1 and TRBJ1-1; D call uncertain. This CDR3 reads CASSREVNAEAFF. The CDR3 nucleotides are TGTGCCAGCAGTAGGGAGGTAAATGCTGAAGCTTTCTTT.